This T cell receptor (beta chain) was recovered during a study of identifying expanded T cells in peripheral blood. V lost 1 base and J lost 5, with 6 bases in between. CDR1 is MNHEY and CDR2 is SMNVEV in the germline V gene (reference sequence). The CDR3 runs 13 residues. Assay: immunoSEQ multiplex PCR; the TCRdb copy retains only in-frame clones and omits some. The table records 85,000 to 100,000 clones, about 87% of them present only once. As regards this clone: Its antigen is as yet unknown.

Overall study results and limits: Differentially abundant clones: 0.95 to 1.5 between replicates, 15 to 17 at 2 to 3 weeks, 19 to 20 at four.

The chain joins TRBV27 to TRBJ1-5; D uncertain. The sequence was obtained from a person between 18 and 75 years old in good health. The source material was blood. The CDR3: CASSLLADQPQHF. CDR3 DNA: TGTGCCAGCAGTTTATTGGCGGATCAGCCCCAGCATTTT.